One T cell receptor beta chain is described in this entry. Some clones are missing from TCRdb's copy, which holds only in-frame ones; the method was immunoSEQ multiplex PCR. The sample gives some 1.5 million clones, roughly 97% of which show up once; roughly 1.2% is in the top ten. The data were obtained in a study of shared clonotypes between healthy human individuals. The length of the CDR3 is 15 residues. Between the trimmed V and J ends, which lost 10 bases and 4 bases, there was a span of 23 bases. The germline CDR1 and CDR2 sequences are MNHNS and SASEGT. Sample: naive CD4+ T cells sorted from blood. The subset is: CD45RA+ positively selected. This TCR was recovered from a man younger than 40 in good health. The chain recombines TRBV6-1 with TRBJ2-7; D may correspond to TRBD1 or TRBD2 (7 bases each). The CDR3 here is CATKGGTDPMYEQYF. In DNA form, the CDR3 reads TGTGCCACCAAGGGGGGGACAGACCCAATGTACGAGCAGTACTTC.